This T cell receptor beta chain was observed in a study of blood T cell repertoires in COVID-19. Study details: The United States, Italy and Spain supplied acute and convalescent COVID-19 samples. Nucleic acid was either cDNA or gDNA, and it came from T cells, B-cell-depleted T cells, or PBMCs.

Per germline, CDR1 SGHVS and CDR2 FNYEAQ. Trimming at V came to 4 bases and at J to 2 bases, leaving 7 bases not matched to a gene. The length of the CDR3 is 15 residues. This study enrolled people aged about 18 to 100 from about two dozen US geographic areas. Cohort 3 recovered donors had two negative PCRs, clearance, or symptom resolution. Clones were sequenced by immunoSEQ multiplex PCR, and TCRdb holds only the in-frame ones, with some missing. The profile shows about 350,000 clones, more than 85% of them singletons. The chain is built from TRBV7-6 and TRBJ1-1; 7 bases match TRBD1. This receptor was taken from a woman aged 25-40 years who had recovered from COVID-19. The sample consisted of PBMCs or T cells enriched from blood (not recorded which). CDR3 loop: CASSSLTGANTEAFF. The CDR3 DNA follows: TGTGCCAGCAGCTCCCTAACAGGGGCAAACACTGAAGCTTTCTTT.